Shown below are 30 T cell receptor beta chains from a single sample sequenced in a study of shared clonotypes between healthy human individuals. Naive CD8 populations comprised CD45RO-negative cells positively selected for CCR7, excluding terminally differentiated effector memory CD45RA+ cells. Measured with immunoSEQ multiplex PCR; TCRdb has only the in-frame clones, and not every one. The sample holds about 2.1 million clones, around 93% seen once. Material for sequencing was naive CD8+ T cells from PBMCs. The source of these receptors is a man aged 18 to 29 in good health. Some clones in this sample may be carry-over from other donors' samples.

A word on this clone: The same CDR3 arises from other DNA sequences in this sample as well. The chain joins TRBV7-9 to TRBJ1-1; 7 bases are a match to TRBD1. The CDR3 runs to 13 residues. In germline, CDR1 is SEHNR, CDR2 FQNEAQ (reference sequence). V was clipped by 5 bases and J by 3 bases; unmatched bases: 3. CDR3 amino acids: CASSLDRDTEAFF. The CDR3 DNA reads TGTGCCAGCAGCCTCGACAGGGACACTGAAGCTTTCTTT.

With regard to this clone: The same CDR3 is also encoded by other DNA sequences in this sample. This chain connects TRBV9 to TRBJ2-2; no clear D. CDR3 size: 13 residues. Per germline, CDR1 SGDLS and CDR2 YYNGEE. Trimming removed 4 bases at V and 5 bases at J, with 9 bases between. CDR3 in amino acids: CASSPPRTGELFF. In nucleotides, the CDR3 is TGTGCCAGCAGCCCTCCCAGAACCGGGGAGCTGTTTTTT.

The chain recombines TRBV7-9 with TRBJ2-1, with 11 bases aligning to TRBD2. J was trimmed by 15 bases and V by 1 base; bases with no gene match: 8. This CDR3 is 14 amino acids long. CDR1 and CDR2 (germline): SEHNR, FQNEAQ (reference sequence). The CDR3 coding sequence is TGTGCCAGCAGCTTAGTTCTAGCGGGAGGAGCCCCGTTCTTC. It is translated as CASSLVLAGGAPFF.

J is TRBJ1-2 and V is TRBV7-2, with 8 nucleotides matching TRBD1. This CDR3 is 15 amino acids long. The J segment lost 8 bases and the V segment lost 2 bases, leaving 10 bases of the junction unmatched. The germline V gene has CDR1 SGHTA and CDR2 FQGNSA. Here the CDR3 DNA reads TGTGCCAGCAGCTTACCCCAGGACAGGGTATACGGCTACACCTTC. Translating gives CASSLPQDRVYGYTF.

This chain uses TRBV28 with TRBJ2-1; 10 bases align to TRBD2. V lost 7 bases, J lost 0 bases, and 6 bases stayed unmatched. In germline, CDR1 is MDHEN, CDR2 SYDVKM. The CDR3 has 16 amino acids. The CDR3 bases are TGTGCCAGCACTCTAGCGGGAGACCACTCCTACAATGAGCAGTTCTTC. Encoded protein: CASTLAGDHSYNEQFF.

The chain links TRBV10-2 to TRBJ2-7; TRBD1 is a possible D gene (5 bases). This CDR3 contains 13 residues. Germline lookup yields CDR1 WSHSY and CDR2 SAAADI. The ends were cut back, 7 bases at V and 6 bases at J, with 16 bases in the middle. CDR3 bases: TGCGCCAGCACAGGGCTACTGTCAGGCGAGCAGTACTTC. Translated: CASTGLLSGEQYF.

J is TRBJ2-5 and V is TRBV29-1; 7 positions agree with TRBD2. The CDR3 has 13 residues. The germline V gene has CDR1 SQVTM and CDR2 ANQGSEA. V lost 7 bases to trimming and J lost 2 bases; unmatched junction nucleotides: 7. Written as DNA, the CDR3 is TGCAGCGGACTTTGGGGGGGTCAAGAGACCCAGTACTTC. The encoded protein is CSGLWGGQETQYF.

As for this clone: Additional DNA sequences in this sample encode the identical CDR3. V gene TRBV7-9 combines with J gene TRBJ2-7, with D hard to call. Trimming left V 1 base short and J 2 bases short, with 9 bases between. Per the germline V gene, CDR1 is SEHNR and CDR2 is FQNEAQ (reference sequence). The CDR3 sequence is 14 residues long. CDR3 sequence: CASSLVGPTYEQYF. Written as DNA, the CDR3 is TGTGCCAGCAGCTTAGTAGGGCCTACCTACGAGCAGTACTTC.

This clone was observed a single time. The J gene is TRBJ1-5, the V gene TRBV28, with D tentatively TRBD1 (5 bases). Between the trimmed V and J ends, which lost 7 bases and 0 bases, there was a span of 16 bases. CDR3 length: 16 amino acids. Germline CDR1 and CDR2: MDHEN and SYDVKM. The CDR3 nucleotides are TGTGCCAGCAAATGGTTGGGACGGTTTAGCAATCAGCCCCAGCATTTT. This sequence encodes CASKWLGRFSNQPQHF.

This sequence joins TRBV30 and TRBJ2-5; no clear D. Germline assignment: CDR1 GTSNPN and CDR2 SVGIG (reference sequence). Trimming stripped 1 base from V and 6 bases from J, with 18 bases between. This CDR3 is 15 amino acids long. The CDR3 region is CAWSDKTLSRKTQYF. DNA for the CDR3: TGTGCCTGGAGTGACAAGACTCTATCTCGAAAGACCCAGTACTTC.

On this clone: The same CDR3 arises from other DNA sequences in this sample as well. V gene TRBV9 combines with J gene TRBJ2-7; D remains unclear. Trimming left V 3 bases short and J 7 bases short, with 8 bases between. Germline V CDR1 and CDR2: SGDLS, YYNGEE. There are 11 residues in the CDR3. The CDR3 coding sequence is TGTGCCAGCAGCGCCGGTGGGGAGCAGTACTTC. Its protein product is CASSAGGEQYF. Combining the CDR3 with reference TRBV9 and TRBJ2-7 gives the whole variable domain DSGVTQTPKHLITATGQRVTLRCSPRSGDLSVYWYQQSLDQGLQFLIQYYNGEERAKGNILERFSAQQFPDLHSELNLSSLELGDSALYFCASSAGGEQYFGPGTRLTVT.

V usage is TRBV27 and J usage is TRBJ2-5; D unclear. The V gene's germline CDR1 is MNHEY and CDR2 SMNVEV (reference sequence). The ends were cut back, 4 bases at V and 3 bases at J, with 9 bases in the middle. There are 13 residues in the CDR3. The CDR3 spells CASSSKTEETQYF. The CDR3 DNA sequence: TGTGCCAGCAGTTCGAAAACCGAAGAGACCCAGTACTTC.

This sequence joins TRBV27 and TRBJ1-2; D is possibly TRBD1 (6 bases). Trimming took 5 bases from V and 5 from J, leaving 21 bases between them. The length of the CDR3 is 16 residues. The germline CDR1 and CDR2 sequences are MNHEY and SMNVEV (reference sequence). The DNA of the CDR3 is TGTGCCAGCAGTCCCGACCCGCGACAGGACCGGTATGGCTACACCTTC. Encoded protein: CASSPDPRQDRYGYTF.

The V and J genes are TRBV6-5 and TRBJ2-1; D is uncertain. CDR3 length equals 14 residues. Between the trimmed V and J ends, which lost 0 bases and 8 bases, there was a span of 11 bases. Germline assignment: CDR1 MNHEY and CDR2 SVGAGI. In DNA form, the CDR3 reads TGTGCCAGCAGTTACTCGCTAATGATGGATGAGCAGTTCTTC. Translated, it gives CASSYSLMMDEQFF.

The chain couples TRBV6-5 to TRBJ2-7, with TRBD2 as a possible D gene (6 bases). Per germline, CDR1 MNHEY and CDR2 SVGAGI. There are 14 residues in the CDR3. Trimming cost V 8 bases and J 2 bases, with 16 bases left between them. In nucleotides, the CDR3 is TGTGCCAGCTATCTGGGGCCGGGGGCCTACGAGCAGTACTTC. Translated: CASYLGPGAYEQYF.

In DNA, the CDR3 is TGTGCCAGCAGCCAGAGGCGGGAACTCATCCTCGGGGCTTTCTTT. This codes for CASSQRRELILGAFF. The chain is built from TRBV14 and TRBJ1-1; no definite D call. Trimming stripped 3 bases from V and 11 bases from J, with 22 bases between. The CDR3 spans 15 residues. Germline V CDR1 and CDR2: SGHDN, FVKESK.

J is TRBJ2-7 and V is TRBV7-2; D is perhaps TRBD2 (6 bases). Germline V gene lookup returns CDR1 SGHTA and CDR2 FQGNSA. The germline V and J ends were trimmed by 4 bases and 5 bases, with 18 bases remaining between them. CDR3 length: 15 amino acids. CDR3 amino acids: CASSSTSFIGHEQYF. CDR3 coding DNA: TGTGCCAGCAGCTCGACTAGTTTCATAGGGCACGAGCAGTACTTC.

V and J are TRBV10-3 and TRBJ2-7, with D tentatively TRBD2 (6 bases). The V gene's germline CDR1 is ENHRY and CDR2 SYGVKD. This CDR3 has 13 residues. The V and J ends lost 4 bases and 7 bases respectively, with 14 bases between them. The CDR3 DNA follows: TGTGCCATCAGTGGGGTGTCCGGGGGTGAGCAGTACTTC. It is translated as CAISGVSGGEQYF.

V usage is TRBV6-5 and J usage is TRBJ1-2; 11 positions match TRBD1. There are 15 residues in the CDR3. Trimming removed 6 bases from V and 4 bases from J; junction bases left unmatched: 7. Germline-derived CDR1 and CDR2 are MNHEY and SVGAGI. This chain's CDR3 is CASRQGQGAGYGYTF. For the CDR3, the DNA is TGTGCCAGCAGGCAAGGACAGGGGGCGGGCTATGGCTACACCTTC.

The chain links TRBV6-5 to TRBJ2-2; D is perhaps TRBD2 (6 bases). The V gene lost 5 bases and the J gene lost 10 bases, with 17 bases spanning the gap. This CDR3 has 14 residues. The germline V gene has CDR1 MNHEY and CDR2 SVGAGI. The CDR3 sequence is CASSEGLVRAELFF. As DNA, the CDR3 is TGTGCCAGCAGTGAGGGACTGGTACGTGCGGAGCTGTTTTTT.

The chain links TRBV6-4 to TRBJ2-7, with D possibly called TRBD1 or TRBD2 (5 bases each). Trimming cost V 0 bases and J 3 bases, with 15 bases left between them. The CDR3 runs to 16 residues. Per the germline V gene, CDR1 is MRHNA and CDR2 is SNTAGT. In nucleotides, the CDR3 is TGTGCCAGCAGTGACTCGGCTCGGGACCATTGCTACGAGCAGTACTTC. This sequence encodes CASSDSARDHCYEQYF.

The chain couples TRBV5-5 to TRBJ2-7; D may be TRBD1 or TRBD2 (5 bases each). Germline V gene lookup returns CDR1 SGHKS and CDR2 YYEKEE (reference sequence). V lost 0 bases and J lost 5, with 18 bases in between. This CDR3 is 16 amino acids long. The CDR3 DNA reads as TGTGCCAGCAGCTTGGGGGACCTAGGTTTGAAGAACGAGCAGTACTTC. It codes for CASSLGDLGLKNEQYF.

The rearrangement joins TRBV27 to TRBJ2-4, with TRBD1 matching over 11 bases. The length of the CDR3 is 20 residues. Germline lookup yields CDR1 MNHEY and CDR2 SMNVEV (reference sequence). V gave up 5 bases and J gave up 3 bases; unmatched junction bases: 18. CDR3 in DNA: TGTGCCAGCAGTAAACTCCCACCGGGACAGGGGGGGAAGGACAAAAACATTCAGTACTTC. It is translated as CASSKLPPGQGGKDKNIQYF.

V and J are TRBV7-9 and TRBJ2-5; D is perhaps TRBD1 or TRBD2 (6 bases each). Germline values: CDR1 SEHNR, CDR2 FQNEAQ (reference sequence). This CDR3 is built from 16 residues. V was shortened by 4 bases and J by 0 bases, with 15 bases between the two germline ends. The CDR3 sequence: CASSSSGAADQETQYF. CDR3 DNA sequence: TGTGCCAGCAGCTCATCGGGGGCGGCCGACCAAGAGACCCAGTACTTC.

The rearrangement links TRBV19 to TRBJ1-2; 9 positions agree with TRBD1. The CDR3 is made up of 16 amino acids. Germline V gene data show CDR1 as LNHDA and CDR2 as SQIVND (reference sequence). J was trimmed by 6 bases and V by 3 bases; bases with no gene match: 11. CDR3 protein: CASSIFGTGIGNGYTF. In nucleotides, the CDR3 is TGTGCCAGTAGTATCTTCGGGACAGGGATAGGAAATGGCTACACCTTC.

The chain is built from TRBV7-8 and TRBJ2-7; 7 bases are a match to TRBD2. Germline-derived CDR1 and CDR2 are SGHVS and FQNEAQ. With 1 base clipped from V and 2 bases from J, the junction kept 11 bases outside the gene matches. The CDR3 covers 17 residues. In nucleotides, the CDR3 is TGTGCCAGCAGCTTAGAGGGGAGGGTGATCATACCCTACGAGCAGTACTTC. Amino acid sequence: CASSLEGRVIIPYEQYF. Looking up the rest from reference TRBV7-8 and TRBJ2-7 gives the full variable domain: GAGVSQSPRYKVAKRGQDVALRCDPISGHVSLFWYQQALGQGPEFLTYFQNEAQLDKSGLPSDRFFAERPEGSVSTLKIQRTQQEDSAVYLCASSLEGRVIIPYEQYFGPGTRLTVT.

The rearrangement joins TRBV7-9 to TRBJ2-7; TRBD1 aligns across 7 bases. After removal of 1 base from V and 5 bases from J, the junction contained 8 bases not matched to a gene. The germline CDR1 and CDR2 sequences are SEHNR and FQNEAQ (reference sequence). The length of the CDR3 is 15 residues. CDR3 residues: CASSLGDREVHEQYF. As DNA, the CDR3 is TGTGCCAGCAGCTTAGGAGACAGGGAAGTCCACGAGCAGTACTTC.

The CDR3 spells CASSQGTGDNEQFF. DNA of the CDR3: TGCGCCAGCAGCCAAGGGACAGGCGACAATGAGCAGTTCTTC. This rearrangement joins TRBV4-3 to TRBJ2-1; 7 nucleotides agree with TRBD1. This CDR3 is 14 amino acids long. V was clipped by 1 base and J by 5 bases; unmatched bases: 2. Germline lookup yields CDR1 LGHNA and CDR2 YSLEER.

On this clone itself: The same CDR3 is also encoded by other DNA sequences in this sample. The V call is TRBV6-1, the J call TRBJ2-2, with a possible D match to TRBD1 (6 bases). The CDR3 sequence is 15 residues long. Trimming left V 2 bases short and J 4 bases short, with 11 bases between. Germline CDR1 reads MNHNS; CDR2 reads SASEGT. Here the CDR3 reads CASSEFKGGTGELFF. The CDR3 DNA reads TGTGCCAGCAGTGAATTTAAAGGGGGCACCGGGGAGCTGTTTTTT.

The chain joins TRBV7-2 to TRBJ2-3; no clear D gene. V was pared by 5 bases and J by 2 bases, with 8 bases between. Germline V gene sequence: CDR1 SGHTA, CDR2 FQGNSA. This CDR3 contains 13 residues. CDR3 protein: CASSRDLTDTQYF. CDR3 bases: TGTGCCAGCAGCAGGGATCTCACAGATACGCAGTATTTT.